A single sample gave rise to the 30 T cell receptor beta chains below, sequenced in a study of blood T cell repertoires in COVID-19. The assay was immunoSEQ multiplex PCR, and TCRdb's table has in-frame clones only and misses some. The sample includes under 200,000 clones, 85% to 95% of them seen just once. What was sequenced was peripheral blood. Source of these receptors: a man aged 50-59 years with acute or convalescent COVID-19.

The V and J genes are TRBV7-9 and TRBJ2-7; possibly TRBD1 for D (5 bases). Germline V gives CDR1 SEHNR, CDR2 FQNEAQ (reference sequence). There are 15 residues in the CDR3. V lost 4 bases to trimming and J lost 5 bases, with 18 bases between them. In DNA, the CDR3 is TGTGCCAGCAGCTGGGGTCAGGGTCGGTTCGACGAGCAGTACTTC. Translating it yields CASSWGQGRFDEQYF.

V usage is TRBV7-3 and J usage is TRBJ2-5; 9 bases agree with TRBD1. The CDR3 consists of 15 residues. V was pared by 0 bases and J by 1 base, with 0 bases of the junction left unmatched. Germline lookup yields CDR1 SGHTA and CDR2 FQGTGA. CDR3 region: CASSLTGQGQETQYF. The CDR3 DNA reads as TGTGCCAGCAGCTTAACGGGACAGGGCCAAGAGACCCAGTACTTC.

The chain carries TRBV28 and TRBJ2-7; weak D call: TRBD2 (6 bases). This CDR3 has 18 amino acids. V was trimmed by 5 bases and J by 0 bases, leaving 23 bases between them. Per the germline V gene, CDR1 is MDHEN and CDR2 is SYDVKM. CDR3 sequence: CASSNFPHRDFSSYEQYF. The CDR3 bases are TGTGCCAGCAGTAATTTTCCTCACCGGGACTTTAGCTCCTACGAGCAGTACTTC.

This clone is a singleton in its sample. Additional DNA sequences in this sample encode the identical CDR3. The V and J genes are TRBV9 and TRBJ1-1, with D maybe TRBD1 (6 bases). Trimming shortened V by 0 bases and J by 1 base, and 10 bases separated the two germline ends. Germline assignment: CDR1 SGDLS and CDR2 YYNGEE. This CDR3 comprises 15 residues. CDR3: CASSVVGQWNTEAFF. CDR3 nucleotides: TGTGCCAGCAGCGTAGTTGGACAGTGGAACACTGAAGCTTTCTTT.

The chain recombines TRBV5-1 with TRBJ1-2; 8 nucleotides line up with TRBD1. J was trimmed by 6 bases and V by 2 bases; bases with no gene match: 6. Germline assignment: CDR1 SGHRS and CDR2 YFSETQ. The CDR3 has 14 residues. The chain's CDR3 is CASSLIAGGHGYTF. The CDR3 region has the DNA TGCGCCAGCAGCTTAATCGCAGGGGGCCATGGCTACACCTTC.

The count of this clone is one. This sequence joins TRBV3-1 (or the pseudogene TRBV3-2) and TRBJ1-4, with a weak D call TRBD1 (5 bases). CDR1 and CDR2 from the germline V gene are LGHDT and YNNKEL (reference sequence). V lost 3 bases and J 5 bases, leaving 16 bases between the germline ends. CDR3 length: 16 amino acids. CDR3 protein: CASSHGRGHGNEKLFF. In DNA form, the CDR3 reads TGTGCCAGCAGCCACGGGCGAGGACACGGGAATGAAAAACTGTTTTTT.

The chain employs TRBV5-5 and TRBJ2-7, with D possibly being TRBD1 (6 bases). Per the germline V gene, CDR1 is SGHKS and CDR2 is YYEKEE (reference sequence). This CDR3 has 13 residues. The V gene lost 7 bases and the J gene lost 3 bases, with 14 bases spanning the gap. CDR3 residues: CASGLQGHYEQYF. The DNA of the CDR3 is TGTGCCAGCGGGTTGCAGGGGCACTACGAGCAGTACTTC.

This chain connects TRBV5-4 to TRBJ2-1, with 9 bases that match TRBD2. Germline assignment: CDR1 SGHNT and CDR2 YYREEE (reference sequence). This CDR3 has 14 amino acids. V shed 9 bases and J 6 bases; nucleotides not matched to a gene: 10. The CDR3 sequence: CATQWGTSTNEQFF. The CDR3 region has the DNA TGTGCCACCCAGTGGGGGACTAGCACCAATGAGCAGTTCTTC.

This chain connects TRBV7-9 to TRBJ1-1; possibly TRBD1 for D (5 bases). This CDR3 spans 13 amino acids. The V end lost 8 bases, the J end lost 7 bases, and 17 bases lay between the germline ends. Germline CDR1 reads SEHNR; CDR2 reads FQNEAQ (reference sequence). CDR3 sequence reads: CASGGAGGGEAFF. The CDR3 nucleotides are TGTGCCAGCGGAGGGGCCGGTGGAGGTGAAGCTTTCTTT. The whole variable domain, filled in from reference TRBV7-9 and TRBJ1-1, reads DTGVSQNPRHKITKRGQNVTFRCDPISEHNRLYWYRQTLGQGPEFLTYFQNEAQLEKSRLLSDRFSAERPKGSFSTLEIQRTEQGDSAMYLCASGGAGGGEAFFGQGTRLTVV.

The chain links TRBV14 to TRBJ2-5; D is possibly TRBD1 (6 bases). Trimming took 3 bases from V and 5 from J, leaving 16 bases between them. This CDR3 region has 15 residues. The V gene's germline CDR1 is SGHDN and CDR2 FVKESK. The chain's CDR3 is CASSHRTGSSETQYF. As DNA, the CDR3 is TGTGCCAGCAGCCACCGTACAGGGTCATCCGAGACCCAGTACTTC.

This chain joins TRBV18 and TRBJ2-7; D is unresolved. Germline assignment: CDR1 KGHSH and CDR2 LQKENI. V was trimmed by 5 bases and J by 0 bases, leaving 5 bases between them. CDR3 size: 12 residues. CDR3 sequence (DNA): TGTGCCAGCTCATCCAGCTCCTACGAGCAGTACGTC. Encoded protein: CASSSSSYEQYV.

In this sample, this clone turned up a few times. Other DNA sequences in the same sample also yield this CDR3. The J gene is TRBJ1-3, the V gene TRBV30; D not resolved. V lost 0 bases, J lost 0 bases, and 3 bases lay in between. The CDR3 is made up of 13 amino acids. Germline V lookup: CDR1 GTSNPN, CDR2 SVGIG (reference sequence). The CDR3 reads CAWSVSSGNTIYF. The CDR3 DNA follows: TGTGCCTGGAGTGTTAGCTCTGGAAACACCATATATTTT.

V gene TRBV27 combines with J gene TRBJ1-5; 10 nucleotides line up with TRBD1. Germline loops: CDR1 MNHEY, CDR2 SMNVEV (reference sequence). The CDR3 sequence is 15 residues long. Germline trimming cut 6 bases from V and 6 bases from J; bases unmatched to any gene: 8. This chain's CDR3 is CASRPGTGVRQPQHF. DNA of the CDR3: TGTGCCAGCAGACCCGGGACAGGGGTTCGTCAGCCCCAGCATTTT.

The gene calls are TRBV28 and TRBJ1-5, with a weak D call TRBD1 (6 bases). Germline assignment: CDR1 MDHEN and CDR2 SYDVKM. V gave up 6 bases and J gave up 2 bases, with 14 bases separating them. The CDR3 consists of 15 residues. The CDR3 region has the DNA TGTGCCAGCAGAGTTAGGGGGTATGGCAATCAGCCCCAGCATTTT. This gives the protein CASRVRGYGNQPQHF.

This chain uses TRBV9 with TRBJ1-4; D not resolved. Trimming removed 0 bases from V and 2 bases from J, with 5 bases in between. The CDR3 runs to 14 residues. Germline assignment: CDR1 SGDLS and CDR2 YYNGEE. The CDR3, as DNA: TGTGCCAGCAGCGTAGACGGGACTAATGAAAAACTGTTTTTT. Translation gives CASSVDGTNEKLFF. Filled out from reference TRBV9 and TRBJ1-4, the complete variable domain reads DSGVTQTPKHLITATGQRVTLRCSPRSGDLSVYWYQQSLDQGLQFLIQYYNGEERAKGNILERFSAQQFPDLHSELNLSSLELGDSALYFCASSVDGTNEKLFFGSGTQLSVL.

The CDR3 nucleotides read TGTGCCAGCAGCCAAGAAACTAGCGGGGGCTACGAGCAGTACTTC. Its protein is CASSQETSGGYEQYF. The chain has TRBV4-2 and TRBJ2-7; 11 nucleotides line up with TRBD2. Germline CDR1 reads LGHNA; CDR2 reads YNFKEQ. This CDR3 spans 15 amino acids. V lost 0 bases, J lost 3 bases, and 1 base stayed unmatched.

This chain links TRBV4-2 with TRBJ2-6; 7 bases are shared with TRBD2. Trimming at V came to 1 base and at J to 2 bases, leaving 8 bases not matched to a gene. The CDR3 contains 18 residues. Germline-derived CDR1 and CDR2 are LGHNA and YNFKEQ. The CDR3 sequence: CASSQVGGRGAGANVLTF. CDR3 coding DNA: TGTGCCAGCAGCCAAGTAGGCGGGAGAGGCGCTGGGGCCAACGTCCTGACTTTC.

The chain couples TRBV29-1 to TRBJ2-1; 7 bases agree with TRBD2. This CDR3 spans 17 amino acids. V lost 7 bases and J lost 0; bases outside the gene matches: 15. The germline V gene has CDR1 SQVTM and CDR2 ANQGSEA. CDR3 protein: CSAARSGEDTSYNEQFF. The CDR3, as DNA: TGCAGCGCTGCGAGGAGCGGGGAAGATACCTCCTACAATGAGCAGTTCTTC.

The chain is built from TRBV4-2 and TRBJ2-2, with 7 nucleotides matching TRBD1. The CDR3 is made up of 16 amino acids. Germline V gene lookup returns CDR1 LGHNA and CDR2 YNFKEQ. V lost 4 bases, J lost 0 bases, and 5 bases stayed unmatched. CDR3 nucleotides: TGTGCCAGCAGCCCACCAGGGACAGCGAACACCGGGGAGCTGTTTTTT. Its translation is CASSPPGTANTGELFF.

The chain couples TRBV6-5 to TRBJ1-5; maybe TRBD1 (5 bases). The CDR3 extends over 14 amino acids. Deletions cut 7 bases from V and 7 bases from J, with 17 bases between. The V gene's germline CDR1 is MNHEY and CDR2 SVGAGI. CDR3 bases: TGTGCCAGCACTAAGGGGCAGGGTCACCAGCCCCAGCATTTT. Its protein product is CASTKGQGHQPQHF.

The J gene is TRBJ2-3, the V gene TRBV19; 14 bases map to TRBD2. CDR3 length: 18 amino acids. Germline CDR1 is LNHDA and CDR2 is SQIVND (reference sequence). V lost 3 bases to trimming and J lost 5 bases; unmatched junction nucleotides: 10. The CDR3 here is CASSMRRLAGGIGDTQYF. CDR3 in DNA: TGTGCCAGTAGTATGAGGAGACTAGCGGGGGGGATAGGAGATACGCAGTATTTT.

This clone was recorded at least ten times. This chain connects TRBV3-1 (or the pseudogene TRBV3-2) to TRBJ2-7, with 8 bases matching TRBD1. The junction had 5 bases not matched to a gene; V was cut back by 4 bases and J by 0 bases. This CDR3 contains 15 residues. Germline assignment: CDR1 LGHDT and CDR2 YNNKEL (reference sequence). The CDR3 spells CASSPRDRSSYEQYF. As DNA, the CDR3 is TGTGCCAGCAGCCCCCGGGACAGGTCCTCCTACGAGCAGTACTTC.

The chain couples TRBV27 to TRBJ2-2; 10 bases are shared with TRBD2. The CDR3 sequence is 15 residues long. The ends lost 10 bases at V and 1 base at J; junction bases unmatched: 6. Germline values: CDR1 MNHEY, CDR2 SMNVEV (reference sequence). As DNA, the CDR3 is TGTGCCAACCTAGCGGGAGATGGGAACACCGGGGAGCTGTTTTTT. This encodes CANLAGDGNTGELFF.

This chain connects TRBV11-2 to TRBJ2-3; D might be TRBD2 (5 bases). The CDR3 consists of 14 residues. Germline CDR1 SGHAT, CDR2 FQNNGV. Deletions cut 0 bases from V and 8 bases from J, with 12 bases between. The CDR3 loop is CASSLDLLGGTQYF. As DNA, the CDR3 is TGTGCCAGCAGCTTAGATCTCCTAGGAGGTACGCAGTATTTT. The complete variable domain, with remaining parts taken from reference TRBV11-2 and TRBJ2-3, reads EAGVAQSPRYKIIEKRQSVAFWCNPISGHATLYWYQQILGQGPKLLIQFQNNGVVDDSQLPKDRFSAERLKGVDSTLKIQPAKLEDSAVYLCASSLDLLGGTQYFGPGTRLTVL.

The chain joins TRBV27 to TRBJ2-3, with 8 bases lining up with TRBD1. Germline trimming cut 4 bases from V and 5 bases from J; bases unmatched to any gene: 5. The germline CDR1 and CDR2 sequences are MNHEY and SMNVEV (reference sequence). The CDR3 covers 14 residues. The CDR3 protein is CASSSRGRGDTQYF. CDR3 bases: TGTGCCAGCAGTTCCAGGGGGCGTGGAGATACGCAGTATTTT.

The chain couples TRBV3-1 (or the pseudogene TRBV3-2) to TRBJ1-2; D gene ambiguous. Germline V gene data show CDR1 as LGHDT and CDR2 as YNNKEL (reference sequence). Trimming stripped 4 bases from V and 8 bases from J, with 20 bases between. The CDR3 consists of 15 residues. CDR3 DNA sequence: TGTGCCAGCAGCCTGATGGACCCCTCTCCGGGGGGCTACACCTTC. Amino acid sequence: CASSLMDPSPGGYTF.

The chain employs TRBV19 and TRBJ1-1; TRBD1 is a possible D gene (6 bases). Germline V lookup: CDR1 LNHDA, CDR2 SQIVND (reference sequence). This CDR3 has 13 amino acids. Trimming took off 6 bases at V and 2 bases at J, with 10 bases between the two ends. CDR3 residues: CASRRTDNTEAFF. CDR3 in DNA: TGTGCCAGTAGAAGGACAGATAACACTGAAGCTTTCTTT.

The chain has TRBV5-1 and TRBJ2-3, with 8 bases fitting TRBD1. Germline values: CDR1 SGHRS, CDR2 YFSETQ. V lost 4 bases to trimming and J lost 0 bases; unmatched junction nucleotides: 7. The CDR3 extends over 16 amino acids. The CDR3 loop is CASSPPGDRSTDTQYF. The CDR3 bases are TGCGCCAGCAGCCCTCCCGGGGACAGGAGCACAGATACGCAGTATTTT. Using reference TRBV5-1 and TRBJ2-3 for the parts outside the CDR3, the full variable domain is KAGVTQTPRYLIKTRGQQVTLSCSPISGHRSVSWYQQTPGQGLQFLFEYFSETQRNKGNFPGRFSGRQFSNSRSEMNVSTLELGDSALYLCASSPPGDRSTDTQYFGPGTRLTVL.

This clone was detected once. The chain has TRBV9 and TRBJ2-1; 7 bases line up with TRBD2. The CDR3 loop spans 15 amino acids. Trimming took 0 bases from V and 4 from J; bases not matched to a gene: 4. Looked up from germline, CDR1 is SGDLS and CDR2 is YYNGEE. The CDR3 coding sequence is TGTGCCAGCAGCGTAGAGGCTAGCGGTTACAATGAGCAGTTCTTC. Protein product: CASSVEASGYNEQFF.

The chain uses TRBV5-5 and TRBJ2-7; perhaps TRBD1 as D (6 bases). V was cut by 0 bases and J by 4 bases, with 8 bases left in between. This CDR3 contains 13 residues. Per germline, CDR1 SGHKS and CDR2 YYEKEE (reference sequence). The CDR3, as DNA: TGTGCCAGCAGCTTGGTCCAGGGGTACGAGCAGTACTTC. Residues: CASSLVQGYEQYF.